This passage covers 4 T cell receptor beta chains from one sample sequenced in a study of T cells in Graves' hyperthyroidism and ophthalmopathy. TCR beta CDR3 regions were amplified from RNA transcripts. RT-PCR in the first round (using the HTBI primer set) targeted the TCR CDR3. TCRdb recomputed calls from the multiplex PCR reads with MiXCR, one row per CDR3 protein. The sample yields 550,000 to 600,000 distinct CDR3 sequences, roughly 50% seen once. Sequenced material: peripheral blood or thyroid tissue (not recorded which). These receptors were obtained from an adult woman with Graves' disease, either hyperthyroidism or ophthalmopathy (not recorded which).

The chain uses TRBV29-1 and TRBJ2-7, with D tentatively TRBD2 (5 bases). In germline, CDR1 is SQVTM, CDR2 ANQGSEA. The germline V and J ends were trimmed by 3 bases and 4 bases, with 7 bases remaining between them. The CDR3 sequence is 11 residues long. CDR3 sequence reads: CSVEAGYEQYF. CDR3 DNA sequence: TGCAGCGTTGAGGCGGGTTACGAGCAGTACTTC.

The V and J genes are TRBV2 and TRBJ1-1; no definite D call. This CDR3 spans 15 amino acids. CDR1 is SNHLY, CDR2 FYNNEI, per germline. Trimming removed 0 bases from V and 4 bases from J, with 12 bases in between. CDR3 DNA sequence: TGTGCCAGCAGTGAAGCCTCCTCCTCGGGCACTGAAGCTTTCTTT. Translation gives CASSEASSSGTEAFF.

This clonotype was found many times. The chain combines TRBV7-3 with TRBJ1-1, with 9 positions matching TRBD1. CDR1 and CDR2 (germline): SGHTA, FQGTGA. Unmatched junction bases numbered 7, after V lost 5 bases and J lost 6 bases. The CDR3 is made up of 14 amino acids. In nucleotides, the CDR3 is TGTGCCAGCAGCCCCCATGGACAGGGGCCTGAAGCTTTCTTT. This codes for CASSPHGQGPEAFF.

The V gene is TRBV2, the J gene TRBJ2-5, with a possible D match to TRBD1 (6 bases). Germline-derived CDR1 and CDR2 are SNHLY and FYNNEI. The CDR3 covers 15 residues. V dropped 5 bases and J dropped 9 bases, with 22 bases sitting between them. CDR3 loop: CASSWPGHQQGAQYF. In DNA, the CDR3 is TGTGCCAGCAGTTGGCCGGGACACCAACAAGGGGCCCAGTACTTC.